Listed below are T cell receptor beta chains from one sample, sequenced in a study of beta chain features in type 1 diabetes. Produced via immunoSEQ multiplex PCR; TCRdb's table is partial and in-frame only. The sample lists hundreds of thousands of clones, 6.5% to 10% seen once, with less than 0.45% in the top ten. Sample: central memory CD4+ T cells from blood. The origin of the receptors is a woman aged 18-29 years in good health. Each CDR3 is given with its conserved first and last residue. Each record gives: CDR3 DNA, CDR3 protein, J gene, D gene, V gene, clone size. A D gene is named only where the DNA matches it firmly. The size of a clone is reported for some rows only, either as once, few or many, or as a class for expanded clones.

TGTGCCAGCAGCTTAGTTGGCGGGAGGGACCGCACAGATACGCAGTATTTT | CASSLVGGRDRTDTQYF | TRBJ2-3 | TRBD2 | TRBV7-2 | few
TGTGCCAGCAGAGACCGGACAGGGGGCAACTACGAGCAGTACTTC | CASRDRTGGNYEQYF | TRBJ2-7 | TRBD1 | TRBV6-5 | .
TGTGCCAGCAGTGAAAAAGCGGGAAGCACAGATACGCAGTATTTT | CASSEKAGSTDTQYF | TRBJ2-3 | TRBD2 | TRBV6-1 | .
TGTGCCAGCAGTGGAGACCGGGACCTCTATGGCTACACCTTC | CASSGDRDLYGYTF | TRBJ1-2 | . | TRBV2 | few
TGTGCCAGCAGAGAGACGACAGATACGCAGTATTTT | CASRETTDTQYF | TRBJ2-3 | . | TRBV25-1 | few
TGTGCCAGCAGCACACTCGCCCGCTTAGAGCAGTTCTTC | CASSTLARLEQFF | TRBJ2-1 | . | TRBV5-4 | many
TGTGCCAGCAGCTTGATGGCTCAGCCCCAGCATTTT | CASSLMAQPQHF | TRBJ1-5 | . | TRBV5-8 | .
TGTGCCAGCAGTTTACCCGGCTTGGGAATGGGTAATGAGCAGTTCTTC | CASSLPGLGMGNEQFF | TRBJ2-1 | . | TRBV28 | many
TGTGCCAGCAGTGAAGCGGGACAGGGCTTCCAGCATTTT | CASSEAGQGFQHF | TRBJ1-5 | TRBD1 | TRBV2 | few
TGTGCCAGCAGTTTGACCCCGGGAACAGATACGCAGTATTTT | CASSLTPGTDTQYF | TRBJ2-3 | . | TRBV28 | .
TGTGCCTCTCAACGCCACAATGAGCAGTTCTTC | CASQRHNEQFF | TRBJ2-1 | . | TRBV7-8 | .